A single sample is the source of the 31 T cell receptor beta chains below, sequenced in a study of regulatory T cells in long-lasting Graves disease. Indicated time point: persistent/refractory GD, antithyroid drugs over 5 years with positive TRAb. PBMC-derived RNA was used for the TCR library. Investigators prepared the TCR beta libraries by applying iRepertoire HTBI primers and Arm-PCR of CDR3 regions. TCRdb used MiXCR to reprocess the multiplex PCR reads, holding one entry per CDR3 protein. The table includes roughly 400,000 distinct CDR3 sequences, more than 20% detected once. The specimen comprised peripheral blood mononuclear cells (PBMCs), sampled when the disease was refractory, from a patient treated with antithyroid drugs. The receptors shown here come from a female donor with Graves disease.

This clonotype was detected ten times or more. The genes are TRBV6-5 and TRBJ2-7, with D tentatively TRBD1 or TRBD2 (5 bases each). Trimming removed 2 bases at V and 7 bases at J, with 18 bases between. The CDR3 consists of 15 residues. CDR1 is MNHEY, CDR2 SVGAGI, per germline. CDR3 amino acids: CASSYGGPAFWEQYF. The CDR3 DNA reads TGTGCCAGCAGTTACGGGGGACCTGCTTTTTGGGAGCAGTACTTC.

This clonotype was seen only a few times. This rearrangement joins TRBV5-1 to TRBJ2-5, with D possibly TRBD2 on 5 matching bases. Deletions cut 4 bases from V and 5 bases from J, with 18 bases between. The CDR3 has 15 residues. The germline gives CDR1 SGHRS, CDR2 YFSETQ. CDR3 in amino acids: CASSPGRLMGETQYF. In DNA form, the CDR3 reads TGCGCCAGCAGCCCTGGGAGACTGATGGGTGAGACCCAGTACTTC.

This clonotype has a handful of counts. The chain has TRBV3-1 and TRBJ2-7; D possibly corresponds to TRBD2 (5 bases). The CDR3 sequence is 16 residues long. V was trimmed by 0 bases and J by 5 bases, leaving 17 bases between them. The germline V gene encodes CDR1 LGHDT and CDR2 YNNKEL (reference sequence). Written as DNA, the CDR3 is TGTGCCAGCAGCCAAGAGGTAGTCGGACGGGGTGACGAGCAGTACTTC. This encodes CASSQEVVGRGDEQYF.

This rearrangement joins TRBV7-9 to TRBJ2-1; the D gene is possibly TRBD1 (6 bases). The V end lost 3 bases, the J end lost 6 bases, and 9 bases lay between the germline ends. The CDR3 is 13 residues long. CDR1 is SEHNR and CDR2 is FQNEAQ in the germline V gene (reference sequence). This CDR3 is CASSFGTINEQFF. The CDR3 DNA follows: TGTGCCAGCAGCTTTGGGACAATCAATGAGCAGTTCTTC.

This clonotype has a count of ten or more. The CDR3 sequence is CASKRLGLEGYTF. CDR3 DNA: TGTGCCAGCAAGCGTCTCGGCTTAGAGGGCTACACCTTC. The chain has TRBV6-1 and TRBJ1-2, with D uncertain. Germline V lookup: CDR1 MNHNS, CDR2 SASEGT. This CDR3 is 13 amino acids long. V was trimmed by 7 bases and J by 8 bases, leaving 17 bases between them.

This clonotype was counted ten times or more. J is TRBJ1-1 and V is TRBV6-1; no clear D. The CDR3 length is 12 residues. Trimming shortened V by 8 bases and J by 4 bases, and 11 bases separated the two germline ends. Germline V gene data show CDR1 as MNHNS and CDR2 as SASEGT. The CDR3 nucleotides read TGTGCCAGCTTAGGGTGGGGCACTGAAGCTTTCTTT. Its protein is CASLGWGTEAFF.

The table lists this clonotype with many counts. A much larger clone lies a single base off, so this may be a read error. V gene TRBV27 combines with J gene TRBJ1-1; D is unresolved. CDR1 and CDR2 from the germline V gene are MNHEY and SMNVEV (reference sequence). This CDR3 contains 13 residues. Between the trimmed V and J ends, which lost 6 bases and 1 base, there was a span of 9 bases. CDR3 in amino acids: CASSLVQNTEAFF. CDR3 DNA sequence: TGTGCCAGCAGCTTAGTGCAGAACACTGAAGCTTTCTTT.

This clonotype was counted many times. J is TRBJ1-3 and V is TRBV28; no reliable D call. Per germline, CDR1 MDHEN and CDR2 SYDVKM. The CDR3 sequence is 16 residues long. Between the trimmed V and J ends, which lost 3 bases and 0 bases, there was a span of 12 bases. The DNA of the CDR3 is TGTGCCAGCAGTTTTCCCTTCGGGATCTCTGGAAACACCATATATTTT. Translation: CASSFPFGISGNTIYF.

In this sample, this clonotype turned up a few times. CDR3 region: CASSPTTGFTEAFF. For the CDR3, the DNA is TGTGCCAGCTCACCCACCACAGGGTTCACTGAAGCTTTCTTT. The chain uses TRBV18 and TRBJ1-1, with D possibly matching TRBD1 (6 bases). The CDR3 is 14 amino acids. V lost 3 bases to trimming and J lost 4 bases, with 12 bases between them. Looked up from germline, CDR1 is KGHSH and CDR2 is LQKENI.

A few counts support this clonotype. The rearrangement uses TRBV11-2 and TRBJ2-1; 7 bases agree with TRBD2. CDR3 length: 16 residues. Germline V lookup: CDR1 SGHAT, CDR2 FQNNGV. V lost 1 base to trimming and J lost 8 bases; unmatched junction nucleotides: 11. The chain's CDR3 is CASSLAGGGGTDEQFF. In DNA form, the CDR3 reads TGTGCCAGCAGCTTAGCGGGGGGTGGCGGGACGGATGAGCAGTTCTTC.

As regards this clonotype: A much larger clone differs by one base, so this may be a read error. V gene TRBV20-1 combines with J gene TRBJ2-2; TRBD2 matches 8 bases. CDR1 is DFQATT and CDR2 is SNEGSKA in the germline V gene (reference sequence). This CDR3 has 15 residues. The CDR3 DNA follows: TGCAGTGCTCGTCATAGCGGGATGAACACCGGGGAGCTGCTTTTT. Encoded protein: CSARHSGMNTGELLF.

The chain combines TRBV30 with TRBJ1-1; D remains ambiguous. This CDR3 is 13 amino acids long. V was clipped by 4 bases and J by 3 bases, with 12 bases between them. CDR1 is GTSNPN, CDR2 SVGIG, per germline (reference sequence). CDR3 DNA: TGTGCCTGGAAGAGGGAGAGATACACTGAAGCTTTCTTT. It encodes CAWKRERYTEAFF.

This clonotype occurred a few times. The chain uses TRBV30 and TRBJ1-4; TRBD1 is a possible D gene (5 bases). The germline CDR1 and CDR2 sequences are GTSNPN and SVGIG (reference sequence). Trimming stripped 2 bases from V and 7 bases from J, with 14 bases between. CDR3 size: 14 residues. The CDR3 region is CAWSISGGGEKLFF. The CDR3 nucleotides read TGTGCCTGGAGTATAAGTGGCGGGGGTGAAAAACTGTTTTTT.

A few counts support this clonotype. V gene TRBV20-1 combines with J gene TRBJ2-5, with 7 bases identical to TRBD1. CDR3 size: 14 residues. Germline CDR1 reads DFQATT; CDR2 reads SNEGSKA (reference sequence). V was pared by 3 bases and J by 5 bases, with 9 bases of the junction left unmatched. CDR3 nucleotide sequence: TGCAGTGCTAGTATTACAGGGGTGGTGGAGACCCAGTACTTC. Its translation: CSASITGVVETQYF.

This clonotype was observed at least ten times. The chain is built from TRBV27 and TRBJ1-6, with D uncertain. The V gene lost 5 bases and the J gene lost 7 bases, with 12 bases spanning the gap. The CDR3 is 14 amino acids. Germline V gene sequence: CDR1 MNHEY, CDR2 SMNVEV (reference sequence). CDR3 nucleotides: TGTGCCAGCAGTCCGGCAGAAAACAATTCACCCCTCCACTTT. Translation: CASSPAENNSPLHF.

This clonotype was seen only a few times. The chain recombines TRBV28 with TRBJ2-1; D may be TRBD1 (6 bases). There are 14 residues in the CDR3. The germline V gene has CDR1 MDHEN and CDR2 SYDVKM. V lost 7 bases and J 4 bases, leaving 14 bases between the germline ends. The CDR3 is CASTVGGDYNEQFF. In DNA form, the CDR3 reads TGTGCCAGCACCGTTGGGGGCGATTACAATGAGCAGTTCTTC.

This clonotype has a single count. This may come from a read error, since a much larger clone is one base off. This sequence joins TRBV7-6 and TRBJ2-7, with TRBD2 matching over 7 bases. The CDR3 has 15 amino acids. Germline V lookup: CDR1 SGHVS, CDR2 FNYEAQ. CDR3 DNA: TGTGCCAGCAGCTTAGAGGCTAGCGGCGCCTACGAGCAGCACTTC. Its translation: CASSLEASGAYEQHF.

The CDR3 loop is CASRDSMSSYEQYF. Written as DNA, the CDR3 is TGTGCCAGCCGGGACTCAATGAGCTCCTACGAGCAGTACTTC. The chain recombines TRBV13 with TRBJ2-7, with D possibly TRBD2 on 6 matching bases. Germline CDR1 is PRHDT and CDR2 is FYEKMQ (reference sequence). Trimming stripped 8 bases from V and 0 bases from J, with 14 bases between. The CDR3 loop spans 14 amino acids.

This clonotype came up many times. The chain is built from TRBV5-1 and TRBJ2-2, with D possibly being TRBD2 (5 bases). The CDR3 loop spans 12 amino acids. The germline V gene encodes CDR1 SGHRS and CDR2 YFSETQ. Trimming stripped 4 bases from V and 8 bases from J, with 9 bases between. CDR3 loop: CASSPRGGELFF. For the CDR3, the DNA is TGCGCCAGCAGCCCACGGGGTGGGGAGCTGTTTTTT.

The CDR3 DNA is TGTGCCAGCAGCTTGGGATCAGGAGGGGCCAACGTCCTGACTTTC. Protein sequence: CASSLGSGGANVLTF. The chain employs TRBV5-8 and TRBJ2-6, with D hard to call. V was cut by 0 bases and J by 4 bases, with 8 bases left in between. Germline V gene data show CDR1 as SGHTS and CDR2 as YDEGEE. This CDR3 spans 15 amino acids. Drawing the rest from reference TRBV5-8 and TRBJ2-6, the complete variable domain is EAGVTQSPTHLIKTRGQQATLRCSPISGHTSVYWYQQALGLGLQFLLWYDEGEERNRGNFPPRFSGRQFPNYSSELNVNALELEDSALYLCASSLGSGGANVLTFGAGSRLTVL.

This clonotype has a count of ten or more. This sequence joins TRBV2 and TRBJ2-5; 12 bases align to TRBD2. Trimming at V came to 6 bases and at J to 6 bases, leaving 8 bases not matched to a gene. The CDR3 is 15 amino acids. The germline V gene encodes CDR1 SNHLY and CDR2 FYNNEI. CDR3 DNA sequence: TGTGCCAGCAGCAGACTAGCGGGAGTTGGGCAGACCCAGTACTTC. Translated: CASSRLAGVGQTQYF.

This clonotype was seen at least ten times. The chain joins TRBV7-2 to TRBJ1-1; unclear D gene. V lost 1 base and J lost 2, with 8 bases in between. Germline CDR1 is SGHTA and CDR2 is FQGNSA. This CDR3 region has 14 residues. The CDR3 region has the DNA TGTGCCAGCAGCTTAGGGGTACCTAACACTGAAGCTTTCTTT. It codes for CASSLGVPNTEAFF.

This chain joins TRBV10-2 and TRBJ1-3, with D perhaps TRBD1 (5 bases). Trimming stripped 9 bases from V and 5 bases from J, with 11 bases between. In germline, CDR1 is WSHSY, CDR2 SAAADI. The CDR3 loop spans 12 amino acids. The CDR3 spells CASSGGRNTIYF. The CDR3, as DNA: TGCGCCAGTTCGGGGGGAAGAAACACCATATATTTT.

The rearrangement joins TRBV20-1 to TRBJ2-7; TRBD1 might be the D (6 bases). The V and J ends lost 4 bases and 2 bases respectively, with 18 bases between them. CDR3 length: 15 amino acids. Germline V gene lookup returns CDR1 DFQATT and CDR2 SNEGSKA (reference sequence). The CDR3 here is CSATTPGALAYEQYF. The CDR3, as DNA: TGCAGTGCTACGACCCCAGGGGCCCTCGCCTACGAGCAGTACTTC.

A few counts support this clonotype. The chain has TRBV4-2 and TRBJ2-2; D could derive from TRBD1 or TRBD2 (5 bases each). Trimming shortened V by 0 bases and J by 5 bases, and 10 bases separated the two germline ends. Looked up from germline, CDR1 is LGHNA and CDR2 is YNFKEQ. The CDR3 is made up of 15 amino acids. The CDR3 DNA reads TGTGCCAGCAGCCAAGATTGGGGGTCTACCGGGGAGCTGTTTTTT. Translating gives CASSQDWGSTGELFF.

This clonotype was seen ten or more times. The V and J genes are TRBV12-3 or TRBV12-4 and TRBJ1-5, with D possibly TRBD1 on 5 matching bases. The CDR3 spans 13 residues. V was trimmed by 4 bases and J by 4 bases, leaving 8 bases between them. In DNA form, the CDR3 reads TGTGCCAGCAGTTCACGACAGAATCAGCCCCAGCATTTT. It translates to CASSSRQNQPQHF.

This clonotype occurred a few times. This chain connects TRBV9 to TRBJ2-6; 12 nucleotides line up with TRBD2. The CDR3 is 17 residues long. Germline trimming cut 6 bases from V and 4 bases from J; bases unmatched to any gene: 8. Germline V lookup: CDR1 SGDLS, CDR2 YYNGEE. DNA for the CDR3: TGTGCCAGCACCGCGACTAGCGGGAGAACCGGGGCCAACGTCCTGACTTTC. It yields the protein CASTATSGRTGANVLTF.

The rearrangement joins TRBV19 to TRBJ1-1; no reliable D call. The CDR3 sequence is 14 residues long. V lost 1 base and J lost 0, with 6 bases in between. Germline assignment: CDR1 LNHDA and CDR2 SQIVND (reference sequence). In DNA, the CDR3 is TGTGCCAGTAGTATAGCGGAGATGAACACTGAAGCTTTCTTT. Protein product: CASSIAEMNTEAFF.

This clonotype has a handful of counts. The CDR3 reads CSARQGGNTEAFF. CDR3 DNA: TGCAGTGCTCGACAGGGGGGGAACACTGAAGCTTTCTTT. V usage is TRBV20-1 and J usage is TRBJ1-1, with 9 positions matching TRBD1. Per the germline V gene, CDR1 is DFQATT and CDR2 is SNEGSKA (reference sequence). Unmatched junction bases numbered 2, after V lost 5 bases and J lost 1 base. This CDR3 is 13 amino acids long.

The table lists this clonotype with many counts. This chain joins TRBV28 and TRBJ2-7; D is unclear. The CDR3 is made up of 13 amino acids. The ends were cut back, 4 bases at V and 7 bases at J, with 14 bases in the middle. Germline CDR1 is MDHEN and CDR2 is SYDVKM. CDR3: CASSSLRLGEQYF. CDR3 coding DNA: TGTGCCAGCAGTTCTCTCCGCCTGGGGGAGCAGTACTTC.

V gene TRBV7-8 combines with J gene TRBJ2-3; perhaps TRBD2 as D (6 bases). From germline, CDR1 is SGHVS and CDR2 FQNEAQ. V was pared by 3 bases and J by 3 bases, with 19 bases between. This CDR3 comprises 17 residues. The DNA for the CDR3 is TGTGCCAGCAGCTTGGCCCATGTTAGCGGCCGGACAGATACGCAGTATTTT. Its translation is CASSLAHVSGRTDTQYF.